Sequencing of this T cell receptor beta chain was carried out in a study of blood T cell repertoires in COVID-19. As for the study in general: PBMCs, B-cell-depleted T cells, or T cells provided the cDNA or gDNA that made up the material.

Authors' data handling: Using reference gene primer amplification, nucleated cell counts were estimated. Some clones are missing from TCRdb's copy, which holds only in-frame ones; the method was immunoSEQ multiplex PCR. That table gives V, J and clone size, and the DNA gave D and trimming. Among about 98,000 clones listed, around nine tenths were seen once. This CDR3 has 20 amino acids. V dropped 0 bases and J dropped 3; count of bases not matched to a gene: 15. Germline values: CDR1 LGHDT, CDR2 YNNKEL (reference sequence). The chain is built from TRBV3-1 (or the pseudogene TRBV3-2) and TRBJ2-1; 9 nucleotides match TRBD2. This clonotype was obtained from an older man with acute or convalescent COVID-19. The sample comprised peripheral blood. This chain's CDR3 is CASSQDQSERGANFYNEQFF. DNA of the CDR3: TGTGCCAGCAGCCAAGATCAGTCGGAGCGGGGGGCTAACTTCTACAATGAGCAGTTCTTC.